This T cell receptor beta chain is from a study of tumor-infiltrating lymphocytes in primary liver carcinoma. The overall study: Tissue type made little difference to sample yields of roughly 3.65 to 7.5 million productive TCRbeta reads.

From 20-30 mg of unsorted bulk tissue, DNA and RNA were co-extracted together. From germline, CDR1 is SGHAT and CDR2 FQNNGV. Trimming removed 5 bases from V and 12 bases from J, with 20 bases in between. The CDR3 contains 14 residues. Comment on this clonotype: It is likely a read error, because the conserved phenylalanine at the end of the CDR3 is missing.

Using a constant-region primer together with ProtoScript II reverse transcriptase, TCR beta cDNA was made from about 500 ng of total RNA. Each TCR beta library was derived from three nested multiplex PCR rounds that employed slightly modified ARM-PCR. Both of the initial two PCR rounds ran for roughly 10 cycles and employed TRBV1-TRBV30 forward primers alongside a C-beta reverse primer. TCRdb fed the multiplex PCR reads into MiXCR, producing one record per CDR3 protein. Among just under 95,000 distinct CDR3 sequences, less than 70% were seen once, and the ten largest hold around 30%. The chain is built from TRBV11-2 and TRBJ2-1; perhaps TRBD2 as D (6 bases). The sequenced sample was tumor-adjacent normal liver tissue. The TCR sequence derives from a man aged 40-50 years with primary liver carcinoma and hepatitis B virus infection. The CDR3 DNA is TGTGCCAGCAGCCGAGGGTCCGGGGACTGGGGGCAGTTCTCC. Its protein product is CASSRGSGDWGQFS.